This T cell receptor beta chain stems from a study of blood T cell repertoires in COVID-19. Study-level background: PBMCs, B-cell-depleted T cells, or T cells provided the cDNA or gDNA that made up the material.

Using immunoSEQ multiplex PCR, the repertoire was profiled, and TCRdb retains in-frame clones only, with some absent. Among a few hundred thousand clones listed, roughly 87% were seen once. This CDR3 is 17 amino acids long. The V and J ends lost 0 bases and 4 bases respectively, with 15 bases between them. CDR1 is LNHNV and CDR2 is YYDKDF in the germline V gene (reference sequence). This receptor was obtained from a young man with active or convalescent COVID-19. The sample comprised peripheral blood. The rearrangement joins TRBV15 to TRBJ2-2, with a tentative D call TRBD2 (5 bases). CDR3 sequence (DNA): TGTGCCACCAGCAGAGATTTCGGGGTGCCGAGCACCGGGGAGCTGTTTTTT. Protein product: CATSRDFGVPSTGELFF.